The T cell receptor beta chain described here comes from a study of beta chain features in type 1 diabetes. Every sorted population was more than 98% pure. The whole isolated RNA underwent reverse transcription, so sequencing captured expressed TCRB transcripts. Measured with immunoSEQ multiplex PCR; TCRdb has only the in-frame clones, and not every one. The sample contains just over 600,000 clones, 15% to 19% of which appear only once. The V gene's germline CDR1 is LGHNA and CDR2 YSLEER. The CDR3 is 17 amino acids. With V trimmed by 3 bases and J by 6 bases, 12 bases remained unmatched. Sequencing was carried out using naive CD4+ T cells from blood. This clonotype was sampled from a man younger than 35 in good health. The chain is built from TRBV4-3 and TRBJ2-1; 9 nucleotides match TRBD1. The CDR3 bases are TGCGCCAGCAGCCAGGAACCACAGGGGGCCGTGCCCAATGAGCAGTTCTTC. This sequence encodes CASSQEPQGAVPNEQFF.